Described below is a single TCR beta chain sequence and its context. These data originate in a study of shared clonotypes between healthy human individuals. Sequencing was performed with immunoSEQ multiplex PCR; in TCRdb, only in-frame clones are kept and a portion is missing. The data show more than 2,000,000 clones, over 85% seen once. Germline values: CDR1 LNHDA, CDR2 SQIVND (reference sequence). V gave up 7 bases and J gave up 0 bases, with 10 bases separating them. The CDR3 sequence is 13 residues long. The receptor was isolated from a man aged 18-30 years in good health. The rearrangement joins TRBV19 to TRBJ2-7; D unresolved. Sequenced material: naive CD4+ T cells sorted from blood. Subset indicated: CD45RA+ positively selected. For the CDR3, the DNA is TGTGCCAGTAAGAATCCAGCCTCCTACGAGCAGTACTTC. Its translation: CASKNPASYEQYF.